Listed here is a single T cell receptor (beta chain). What it recognizes is unknown. The sample comes from a study of beta chain features in type 1 diabetes. Study results and limitations: Type 1 diabetes patients had TCRB CDR3s that were shorter (moderately but significantly so) in all four CD4+ subsets.

Sequenced material consisted of expressed TCRB transcripts (all of the isolated RNA was reverse transcribed). Here immunoSEQ multiplex PCR was the method, and the copy in TCRdb shows in-frame clones only, minus some. Among tens of thousands of clones listed, 49% were seen once. The receptor comes from a man in his thirties or forties with type 1 diabetes. Sequenced input: stem cell memory CD4+ T cells from blood.

Here the CDR3 reads CASSLGLAGGPGEQFF. The CDR3 DNA reads as TGTGCCAGCAGCTTAGGACTAGCGGGAGGGCCCGGTGAGCAGTTCTTC. V usage is TRBV7-9 and J usage is TRBJ2-1, with 14 bases aligning to TRBD2. Germline-derived CDR1 and CDR2 are SEHNR and FQNEAQ (reference sequence). V lost 1 base and J lost 9; bases outside the gene matches: 5. The CDR3 runs 16 residues.